Given below is one T cell receptor beta chain in context. This receptor's antigen is unknown. The sample holds no much larger clone one base away, and base qualities are not on file. This entry is derived from a study of blood T cell repertoires in COVID-19 (dated by TCRdb to the early 2020s). Notes on the research overall: Samples covering the acute and convalescent phases of COVID-19 were provided by collaborators in the United States, Italy and Spain. The prospective study material was composed of cDNA or gDNA derived from T cells, B-cell-depleted T cells, or PBMCs. Deeply sampled blood TCRbeta repertoires from subjects exposed to, actively infected with, or recovered from COVID-19 were included in the dataset. A freely available public database, intended as a resource for researchers studying the immune response to SARS-CoV-2, is where the repertoires were released. Samples came from the ongoing ImmuneRACE study (first 160 participants) plus 1,254 subjects from 6 global collaborators. Nearly every sample came with metadata listing a de-identified subject ID, COVID-19 status, age in years and sex. Where available, HLA class I and class II types were obtained from metadata supplied by the sample provider rather than from assay-based typing.

Study-wide findings and limitations: The amount of clinical and demographic metadata varied by source and participant and was provided uncurated.

The CDR1 and CDR2 encoded by the germline V gene are SGDLS and YYNGEE. The CDR3 holds 15 amino acids from the cysteine to the phenylalanine. Just the 45-base CDR3 DNA is kept, in frame starting at base 1. V and J lose 4 bases and 6 bases, and a span of 17 bases separates them. TCRbeta CDR3 regions were amplified from genomic DNA by means of the immunoSEQ Assay, a bias-controlled multiplex PCR. In the original analysis: The number of nucleated cells in each sample was estimated from the amplification of reference gene primers within the assay. To quantify the absolute abundance of each unique TCRbeta CDR3 rearrangement, sequence reads were collapsed and filtered. For each sample, productive Simpson clonality was calculated as the square root of Simpson's diversity index across productive rearrangements. TCRdb took over this immuneACCESS table, retaining in-frame rearrangements with V and J assigned. Such tables are incomplete; in checked studies, under half of the missing clones stem from an unresolved V gene, and the remainder is unexplained. V and J calls and clone size are those listed in that table; D and trimming were worked out from the DNA. Counted in this sample were about 72,000 clones; 86% of them appeared once. 10% to 15% of the sample belongs to the ten largest clones.

Collaborating institutions collected whole blood in K2EDTA tubes following their own protocols. Collaborator samples were shipped for TCRbeta analysis as frozen whole blood, isolated PBMCs, or DNA extracted from either sample type. Recombination joined TRBV9 with TRBJ2-1, and perhaps TRBD2 as D gene, on 6 matching bases. Sequencing was done on a sample of peripheral blood. The sequence derives from a woman aged 55-69 years with acute or convalescent COVID-19. This receptor carries the CDR3 CASSTGTPLGNEQFF. The DNA sequence is given as TGTGCCAGCAGCACGGGGACTCCCCTGGGCAATGAGCAGTTCTTC.